These 24 T cell receptor beta chains were sequenced from one sample in a study of beta chain features in type 1 diabetes listed by TCRdb under 2018. The library was prepared using the immunoSEQ multiplex PCR assay. The entire amount of isolated RNA was reverse transcribed using the High Capacity cDNA Reverse Transcription Kit, so the sequenced TCRB transcripts were expressed ones. As stored in TCRdb, this immuneACCESS dataset retains in-frame rearrangements with V and J assigned. A fraction of the clones does not appear; measured against another copy, unresolved V genes explain less than half of the discrepancy, and the remainder lacks a known reason. The sample yields 350,000 to 400,000 clones; over 13% were counted once. The ten largest clones represent roughly 0.019% of the sample. The sequenced sample was naive CD4+ T cells from blood. In the paper's terms, the cell subset or site label means: true naive CD4+ T cells. The receptors were sampled from a woman in her late teens or twenties in good health.

The rearrangement uses TRBV28 and TRBJ2-7; 7 bases align to TRBD1. Germline V lookup: CDR1 MDHEN, CDR2 SYDVKM. V was clipped by 6 bases and J by 0 bases; unmatched bases: 8. The CDR3 runs to 15 residues. The CDR3 here is CASSATGLSSYEQYF. The CDR3 bases are TGTGCCAGCAGCGCGACAGGGCTCAGCTCCTACGAGCAGTACTTC.

This clone was recorded a few times. This chain connects TRBV15 to TRBJ2-7; 9 bases match TRBD1. Per germline, CDR1 LNHNV and CDR2 YYDKDF (reference sequence). J lost 6 bases, V lost 1 base, and 16 bases had no gene match. There are 18 residues in the CDR3. The DNA for the CDR3 is TGTGCCACCAGCAGAGTGAGTGGGACAGGGATCAAGACAGCCGAGCAGTACTTC. It specifies CATSRVSGTGIKTAEQYF.

This clone was found a few times. The CDR3 region has the DNA TGTGCCTGGAGTACGACAGGAGACAATCAGCCCCAGCATTTT. Its translation is CAWSTTGDNQPQHF. This chain links TRBV30 with TRBJ1-5; tentative D call: TRBD1 (6 bases). This CDR3 comprises 14 residues. Germline V gives CDR1 GTSNPN, CDR2 SVGIG (reference sequence). V shed 2 bases and J shed 3 bases, with 11 bases lying between them.

This chain connects TRBV29-1 to TRBJ1-3; D gene uncertain. This CDR3 is 14 amino acids long. Trimming pared 4 bases from V and 2 bases from J, leaving 12 bases between. The V gene's germline CDR1 is SQVTM and CDR2 ANQGSEA. The CDR3 sequence is CSVVRRWAGNTIYF. The CDR3, as DNA: TGCAGCGTTGTGAGGCGGTGGGCTGGAAACACCATATATTTT. Full variable domain (rest looked up from reference TRBV29-1 and TRBJ1-3): SAVISQKPSRDICQRGTSLTIQCQVDSQVTMMFWYRQQPGQSLTLIATANQGSEATYESGFVIDKFPISRPNLTFSTLTVSNMSPEDSSIYLCSVVRRWAGNTIYFGEGSWLTVV.

This clone has more than one count but fewer than ten. Distinct nucleotide sequences in the sample also encode this CDR3. The gene calls are TRBV18 and TRBJ2-1; 8 bases fit TRBD2. Losses at the gene ends were 2 bases for V and 3 bases for J; bases not matched to a gene: 3. Germline V CDR1 and CDR2: KGHSH, LQKENI. This CDR3 has 15 amino acids. In nucleotides, the CDR3 is TGTGCCAGCTCACCAACAAGCGGGAGCTACAATGAGCAGTTCTTC. As protein: CASSPTSGSYNEQFF.

This clone was found a few times. The rearrangement links TRBV6-6 to TRBJ2-5; D not certain. V gave up 6 bases and J gave up 5 bases, with 10 bases separating them. This CDR3 region has 12 residues. Germline CDR1 and CDR2: MNHNY and SVGAGI (reference sequence). CDR3: CASRGVGETQYF. CDR3 sequence (DNA): TGTGCCAGCAGGGGTGTCGGGGAGACCCAGTACTTC.

This clone was found a few times. CDR3 loop: CASSVRDRGQPQHF. The DNA for the CDR3 is TGTGCCAGCAGTGTCCGGGACAGGGGTCAGCCCCAGCATTTT. The chain recombines TRBV2 with TRBJ1-5; TRBD1 matches 10 bases. V shed 4 bases, J shed 6 bases, and the junction held 3 bases outside the gene matches. Germline loops: CDR1 SNHLY, CDR2 FYNNEI. The length of the CDR3 is 14 residues. Complete variable domain (other parts from reference TRBV2 and TRBJ1-5): EPEVTQTPSHQVTQMGQEVILRCVPISNHLYFYWYRQILGQKVEFLVSFYNNEISEKSEIFDDQFSVERPDGSNFTLKIRSTKLEDSAMYFCASSVRDRGQPQHFGDGTRLSIL.

The rearrangement links TRBV9 to TRBJ2-3, with 7 bases identical to TRBD1. Trimming took 1 base from V and 2 from J; bases not matched to a gene: 7. There are 16 residues in the CDR3. CDR1 and CDR2 from the germline V gene are SGDLS and YYNGEE. The chain's CDR3 is CASSVSLTGVTDTQYF. The CDR3 DNA reads as TGTGCCAGCAGCGTATCCCTTACAGGGGTCACAGATACGCAGTATTTT.

The genes are TRBV7-8 and TRBJ1-2; TRBD1 agrees at 7 bases. With 5 bases clipped from V and 2 bases from J, the junction kept 11 bases outside the gene matches. CDR1 and CDR2 (germline): SGHVS, FQNEAQ. The CDR3 covers 16 residues. The DNA for the CDR3 is TGTGCCAGCAGCCCCCAACCGACAGGGTTGAACTATGGCTACACCTTC. Encoded protein: CASSPQPTGLNYGYTF. Full variable domain (rest looked up from reference TRBV7-8 and TRBJ1-2): GAGVSQSPRYKVAKRGQDVALRCDPISGHVSLFWYQQALGQGPEFLTYFQNEAQLDKSGLPSDRFFAERPEGSVSTLKIQRTQQEDSAVYLCASSPQPTGLNYGYTFGSGTRLTVV.

This clone was counted between two and nine times. The chain combines TRBV27 with TRBJ2-1; 7 bases fit TRBD2. With 2 bases clipped from V and 2 bases from J, the junction kept 9 bases outside the gene matches. The CDR3 is made up of 17 amino acids. Per germline, CDR1 MNHEY and CDR2 SMNVEV (reference sequence). This CDR3 is CASSLRASGITYNEQFF. The CDR3, as DNA: TGTGCCAGCAGTTTAAGGGCTAGCGGCATTACCTACAATGAGCAGTTCTTC.

The chain links TRBV27 to TRBJ1-2; a weak D match, TRBD1 (5 bases). CDR3 size: 15 residues. The V end lost 6 bases, the J end lost 6 bases, and 20 bases lay between the germline ends. The germline V gene encodes CDR1 MNHEY and CDR2 SMNVEV (reference sequence). In nucleotides, the CDR3 is TGTGCCAGCAGCCCGATTTCAGGGATGGAACATGGCTACACCTTC. Translated: CASSPISGMEHGYTF.

This clone showed up just a few times. The chain carries TRBV7-9 and TRBJ2-1; 9 nucleotides agree with TRBD1. The CDR3 contains 14 residues. The V gene end was trimmed by 6 bases and the J gene end by 9 bases; junction bases not matched to a gene: 9. Germline V gene sequence: CDR1 SEHNR, CDR2 FQNEAQ (reference sequence). The CDR3 DNA is TGTGCCAGCAGGTACACAGGGGGCTCAGTTGAGCAGTTCTTC. It codes for CASRYTGGSVEQFF.

This clone occurred a few times. J is TRBJ2-3 and V is TRBV5-6, with TRBD1 matching 7 bases. CDR1 and CDR2 (germline): SGHDT, YYEEEE. V trimming: 2 bases; J trimming: 4 bases; junction bases outside the gene matches: 7. This CDR3 contains 15 residues. The CDR3 loop is CASSFRATGADTQYF. In nucleotides, the CDR3 is TGTGCCAGCAGCTTCAGGGCAACAGGGGCAGATACGCAGTATTTT.

CDR3 coding DNA: TGTGCCAGCAGCTTTGACAGGAGCTCCTACGAGCAGTACTTC. It translates to CASSFDRSSYEQYF. The genes are TRBV11-2 and TRBJ2-7; tentatively, D is TRBD1 (6 bases). Germline lookup yields CDR1 SGHAT and CDR2 FQNNGV. The V and J ends lost 3 bases and 0 bases respectively, with 9 bases between them. CDR3 length equals 14 residues.

This sequence joins TRBV7-8 and TRBJ1-1; TRBD1 might be the D (6 bases). Germline V gene data show CDR1 as SGHVS and CDR2 as FQNEAQ. Trimming took 5 bases from V and 0 from J, leaving 16 bases between them. The CDR3 runs to 16 residues. CDR3 residues: CASSPSLGHMNTEAFF. In DNA, the CDR3 is TGTGCCAGCAGCCCCTCATTGGGACACATGAACACTGAAGCTTTCTTT.

Only a few counts were recorded for this clone. This sample also contains other DNA sequences that code for the same CDR3. CDR3 loop: CASSPLNEQFF. The CDR3 bases are TGTGCCAGCTCACCTTTAAATGAGCAGTTCTTC. J is TRBJ2-1 and V is TRBV18; D uncertain. The germline V and J ends were trimmed by 3 bases and 7 bases, with 4 bases remaining between them. The CDR3 covers 11 residues. Germline V CDR1 and CDR2: KGHSH, LQKENI. Filled out from reference TRBV18 and TRBJ2-1, the complete variable domain reads NAGVMQNPRHLVRRRGQEARLRCSPMKGHSHVYWYRQLPEEGLKFMVYLQKENIIDESGMPKERFSAEFPKEGPSILRIQQVVRGDSAAYFCASSPLNEQFFGPGTRLTVL.

This clone was observed a handful of times. This rearrangement joins TRBV5-4 to TRBJ2-4, with D unclear. Germline V CDR1 and CDR2: SGHNT, YYREEE (reference sequence). The V end lost 0 bases, the J end lost 1 base, and 8 bases lay between the germline ends. This CDR3 spans 15 amino acids. In DNA form, the CDR3 reads TGTGCCAGCAGCTTGGGAGAGGAGGCCAAAAACATTCAGTACTTC. Protein product: CASSLGEEAKNIQYF.

The chain joins TRBV6-4 to TRBJ2-1; TRBD2 agrees at 10 bases. The germline CDR1 and CDR2 sequences are MRHNA and SNTAGT. V lost 4 bases and J lost 4; bases outside the gene matches: 4. The CDR3 runs 15 residues. The CDR3 loop reads CASSVGTSEYNEQFF. CDR3 nucleotides: TGTGCCAGCAGTGTCGGGACTAGCGAATACAATGAGCAGTTCTTC.

V usage is TRBV29-1 and J usage is TRBJ1-3, with 7 bases fitting TRBD1. Germline assignment: CDR1 SQVTM and CDR2 ANQGSEA. V shed 7 bases, J shed 2 bases, and the junction held 5 bases outside the gene matches. The CDR3 runs 13 residues. CDR3 sequence reads: CSAATGTGNTIYF. The CDR3 coding sequence is TGCAGCGCTGCGACAGGGACTGGAAACACCATATATTTT.

The chain recombines TRBV7-2 with TRBJ1-1, with 7 bases fitting TRBD1. There are 15 residues in the CDR3. Germline V gene data show CDR1 as SGHTA and CDR2 as FQGNSA. The V gene end was trimmed by 3 bases and the J gene end by 1 base; junction bases not matched to a gene: 5. The CDR3 is CASSFRTGTNTEAFF. In DNA form, the CDR3 reads TGTGCCAGCAGCTTCCGGACAGGTACGAACACTGAAGCTTTCTTT.

This clone was picked up a small number of times. The rearrangement links TRBV18 to TRBJ1-5; 7 nucleotides line up with TRBD1. The CDR3 sequence is 14 residues long. Trimming took 6 bases from V and 3 from J; bases not matched to a gene: 5. Germline CDR1 and CDR2: KGHSH and LQKENI. CDR3 coding DNA: TGTGCCAGCTCCGGGACAGACCTCAATCAGCCCCAGCATTTT. As protein: CASSGTDLNQPQHF.

J is TRBJ2-7 and V is TRBV20-1, with D possibly being TRBD2 (5 bases). The CDR3 totals 11 residues. V dropped 5 bases and J dropped 5 bases, with 10 bases sitting between them. CDR1 is DFQATT and CDR2 is SNEGSKA in the germline V gene (reference sequence). The CDR3: CSAPSGDEQYF. In nucleotides, the CDR3 is TGCAGTGCTCCGTCCGGGGACGAGCAGTACTTC.

The genes are TRBV30 and TRBJ1-1; TRBD1 aligns across 7 bases. The CDR3 contains 14 residues. The trim removed 3 bases at V and 0 bases at J, leaving 4 bases unmatched. The germline gives CDR1 GTSNPN, CDR2 SVGIG (reference sequence). In DNA, the CDR3 is TGTGCCTGGAGAGGGACAGCTATGAACACTGAAGCTTTCTTT. Translating it yields CAWRGTAMNTEAFF.

There are a few counts of this clone. The rearrangement joins TRBV27 to TRBJ2-7, with TRBD1 matching 8 bases. Germline V lookup: CDR1 MNHEY, CDR2 SMNVEV (reference sequence). The CDR3 sequence is 15 residues long. The trim removed 6 bases at V and 1 base at J, leaving 8 bases unmatched. The CDR3 bases are TGTGCCAGCAGGCTCGGACAGGGCGTATCCTACGAGCAGTACTTC. This encodes CASRLGQGVSYEQYF.